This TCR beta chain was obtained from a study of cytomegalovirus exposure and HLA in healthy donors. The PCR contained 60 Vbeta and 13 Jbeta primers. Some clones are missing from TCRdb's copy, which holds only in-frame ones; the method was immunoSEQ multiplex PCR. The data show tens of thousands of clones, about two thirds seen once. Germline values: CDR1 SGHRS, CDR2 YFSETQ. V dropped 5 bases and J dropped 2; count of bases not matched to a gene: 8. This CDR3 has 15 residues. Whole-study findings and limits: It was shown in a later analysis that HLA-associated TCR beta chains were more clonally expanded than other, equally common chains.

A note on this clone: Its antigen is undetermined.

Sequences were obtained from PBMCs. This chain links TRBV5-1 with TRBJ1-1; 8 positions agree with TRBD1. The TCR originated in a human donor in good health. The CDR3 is CASRVFGTGNTEAFF. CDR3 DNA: TGCGCCAGCAGGGTATTCGGGACAGGCAACACTGAAGCTTTCTTT.